The 24 T cell receptor beta chains in this list originate from one sample, sequenced in a study of blood T cells in healthy people across ages. Alongside a J-beta primer mix, a sample-barcoded 5' primer served in a second PCR lasting about 6 to 11 cycles. TCRdb passed the 5' RACE reads through MiXCR, listing each CDR3 protein once. The sample carries more than 900,000 distinct CDR3 sequences, 20% to 25% recorded once. These data are also associated with another study on T cells of mothers and their children.

The sample was blood. These receptors were taken from a girl aged 2 to 10 in good health.

The V call is TRBV6-5, the J call TRBJ2-5, with 8 bases lining up with TRBD1. The CDR3 consists of 15 residues. The germline gives CDR1 MNHEY, CDR2 SVGAGI. After removal of 0 bases from V and 11 bases from J, the junction contained 11 bases not matched to a gene. The CDR3 protein is CASSYSTRGLGEQYF. In DNA, the CDR3 is TGTGCCAGCAGTTACTCGACCAGGGGGCTAGGAGAGCAGTACTTC.

This clonotype was seen more than once but under ten times. The genes are TRBV29-1 and TRBJ1-2; 12 bases are a match to TRBD1. The germline V gene encodes CDR1 SQVTM and CDR2 ANQGSEA. This CDR3 contains 14 residues. The ends lost 8 bases at V and 7 bases at J; junction bases unmatched: 11. The DNA of the CDR3 is TGCAGCTCCGAGACGGGACAGGGGGCGAGTGGCTACACCTTC. Translation: CSSETGQGASGYTF.

The chain combines TRBV4-1 with TRBJ2-5; 11 bases match TRBD2. The DNA end is more similar to TRBJ2-7, so the J call may be wrong. The CDR3 runs to 16 residues. The germline CDR1 and CDR2 sequences are MGHRA and YSYEKL. CDR3 region: CASSQPLAGVSYEQYF. Written as DNA, the CDR3 is TGCGCCAGCAGCCAACCACTAGCGGGAGTCTCCTACGAGCAGTACTTC.

This rearrangement joins TRBV7-2 to TRBJ1-5; D may be TRBD1 (6 bases). The CDR3 has 15 amino acids. V shed 4 bases and J shed 1 base, with 11 bases lying between them. Per the germline V gene, CDR1 is SGHTA and CDR2 is FQGNSA. The CDR3 reads CASSSGVTSNQPQHF. CDR3 nucleotides: TGTGCCAGCAGCTCAGGGGTTACGAGCAATCAGCCCCAGCATTTT.

This clonotype appeared a few times. This chain joins TRBV2 and TRBJ2-1, with 8 bases fitting TRBD2. CDR3 length equals 16 residues. CDR1 and CDR2 from the germline V gene are SNHLY and FYNNEI. J lost 7 bases, V lost 6 bases, and 14 bases had no gene match. The CDR3 loop reads CASRPLAGSGSNEQFF. CDR3 in DNA: TGTGCCAGCAGGCCTTTAGCGGGGAGCGGTTCTAATGAGCAGTTCTTC.

This chain connects TRBV5-1 to TRBJ2-3; 9 nucleotides align to TRBD2. CDR1 is SGHRS, CDR2 YFSETQ, per germline. J gave up 2 bases and V 0 bases, and 7 bases lay outside the gene matches. The CDR3 loop spans 17 amino acids. CDR3 bases: TGCGCCAGCAGCTTGGGTTCAGCTAGCGGGAACACAGATACGCAGTATTTT. This gives the protein CASSLGSASGNTDTQYF.

Written as DNA, the CDR3 is TGTGCCAGCAGCTTATTCCCCCTCACCGGGGAGCTGTTTTTT. Translated, it gives CASSLFPLTGELFF. This sequence joins TRBV7-2 and TRBJ2-2; D gene uncertain. The CDR3 totals 14 residues. The V and J ends lost 2 bases and 4 bases respectively, with 8 bases between them. CDR1 is SGHTA and CDR2 is FQGNSA in the germline V gene.

CDR3 DNA sequence: TGTGCCAGCAGCTTAAGCACAGGCCTCTACGAGCAGTACTTC. Its protein is CASSLSTGLYEQYF. V usage is TRBV11-2 and J usage is TRBJ2-7, with D possibly being TRBD1 (5 bases). The ends were cut back, 2 bases at V and 3 bases at J, with 11 bases in the middle. The germline gives CDR1 SGHAT, CDR2 FQNNGV. CDR3 length equals 14 residues.

In this sample, this clonotype turned up a few times. J is TRBJ1-3 and V is TRBV3-1; D possibly corresponds to TRBD1 (5 bases). V shed 1 base and J shed 3 bases, with 10 bases lying between them. The CDR3 is 15 amino acids. Germline V gene lookup returns CDR1 LGHDT and CDR2 YNNKEL (reference sequence). CDR3 region: CASSQGRTLGNTIYF. Written as DNA, the CDR3 is TGTGCCAGCAGCCAAGGCCGGACACTTGGAAACACCATATATTTT.

There are a few counts of this clonotype. This chain joins TRBV7-9 and TRBJ1-2, with D maybe TRBD1 (6 bases). CDR3 length equals 13 residues. The germline CDR1 and CDR2 sequences are SEHNR and FQNEAQ (reference sequence). Trimming removed 3 bases at V and 5 bases at J, with 10 bases between. CDR3 sequence (DNA): TGTGCCAGCAGCTTCGGGGACATTTATGGCTACACCTTC. The encoded protein is CASSFGDIYGYTF.

The CDR3 protein is CASSFSGVNEQYF. The CDR3 nucleotides are TGTGCCAGCAGCTTTTCGGGGGTGAACGAGCAGTACTTC. The V gene is TRBV7-2, the J gene TRBJ2-7, with D perhaps TRBD2 (6 bases). This CDR3 spans 13 amino acids. Germline CDR1 and CDR2: SGHTA and FQGNSA. V lost 3 bases and J 5 bases, leaving 11 bases between the germline ends.

The chain combines TRBV10-3 with TRBJ1-1; TRBD1 matches at 8 bases. There are 12 residues in the CDR3. The V gene end was trimmed by 0 bases and the J gene end by 11 bases; junction bases not matched to a gene: 2. Germline values: CDR1 ENHRY, CDR2 SYGVKD. Written as DNA, the CDR3 is TGTGCCATCAGTGAGTCCGGACAGGGTGCTTTCTTT. Residues: CAISESGQGAFF.

The chain recombines TRBV5-1 with TRBJ2-5, with 8 bases lining up with TRBD1. Gene TRBJ2-7 matches the end of the DNA better, so the J call may be wrong. From germline, CDR1 is SGHRS and CDR2 YFSETQ. There are 15 residues in the CDR3. This CDR3 reads CASSLNGQGTHEQYF. DNA of the CDR3: TGCGCCAGCAGCTTAAATGGACAGGGAACCCACGAGCAGTACTTC.

This clonotype appeared a few times. The CDR3 bases are TGTGCCAGCAGCCCGTACGACAGGGGGTCGCACGAGCAGTACTTC. Translated: CASSPYDRGSHEQYF. This rearrangement joins TRBV7-2 to TRBJ2-7; 9 nucleotides align to TRBD1. Germline trimming cut 5 bases from V and 5 bases from J; bases unmatched to any gene: 10. The CDR3 spans 15 residues. Germline loops: CDR1 SGHTA, CDR2 FQGNSA. Full variable domain (remainder filled in from reference TRBV7-2 and TRBJ2-7): GAGVSQSPSNKVTEKGKDVELRCDPISGHTALYWYRQSLGQGLEFLIYFQGNSAPDKSGLPSDRFSAERTGGSVSTLTIQRTQQEDSAVYLCASSPYDRGSHEQYFGPGTRLTVT.

The table lists this clonotype with a few counts. The rearrangement links TRBV7-9 to TRBJ2-3, with D tentatively TRBD2 (6 bases). The germline V and J ends were trimmed by 3 bases and 2 bases, with 9 bases remaining between them. In germline, CDR1 is SEHNR, CDR2 FQNEAQ (reference sequence). There are 14 residues in the CDR3. The chain's CDR3 is CASSFGGLTDTQYF. CDR3 DNA: TGTGCCAGCAGCTTCGGGGGACTCACAGATACGCAGTATTTT.

The genes are TRBV3-1 and TRBJ2-1; 13 nucleotides align to TRBD2. The CDR3 is 15 residues long. Germline CDR1 and CDR2: LGHDT and YNNKEL (reference sequence). J was trimmed by 12 bases and V by 0 bases; bases with no gene match: 5. In nucleotides, the CDR3 is TGTGCCAGCAGCCAAGAGGGACTAGCGGGGCCCAGGCAGTTCTTC. Protein: CASSQEGLAGPRQFF.

The rearrangement links TRBV20-1 to TRBJ2-1; maybe TRBD2 (5 bases). This CDR3 comprises 19 residues. CDR1 is DFQATT and CDR2 is SNEGSKA in the germline V gene (reference sequence). Trimming removed 0 bases at V and 0 bases at J, with 21 bases between. The CDR3 nucleotides read TGCAGTGCTAGAGATCACGGACTGGCGGGCATTGGCTCCTACAATGAGCAGTTCTTC. Translated: CSARDHGLAGIGSYNEQFF.

This rearrangement joins TRBV7-2 to TRBJ1-1; 7 bases map to TRBD1. V dropped 3 bases and J dropped 6; count of bases not matched to a gene: 7. This CDR3 is built from 14 residues. CDR1 is SGHTA and CDR2 is FQGNSA in the germline V gene. This CDR3 reads CASSLTVRGAEAFF. The CDR3 DNA is TGTGCCAGCAGCTTGACAGTCAGGGGGGCTGAAGCTTTCTTT.

The V gene is TRBV4-3, the J gene TRBJ2-7; 9 nucleotides match TRBD1. The V gene end was trimmed by 6 bases and the J gene end by 1 base; junction bases not matched to a gene: 10. The CDR3 length is 16 residues. Germline CDR1 reads LGHNA; CDR2 reads YSLEER. The CDR3 sequence is CASSPHGQGSSYEQYF. Here the CDR3 DNA reads TGCGCCAGCAGTCCCCATGGACAGGGGTCTTCCTACGAGCAGTACTTC.

The rearrangement links TRBV29-1 to TRBJ2-3; D possibly corresponds to TRBD2 (6 bases). Germline lookup yields CDR1 SQVTM and CDR2 ANQGSEA. This CDR3 is built from 13 residues. V was pared by 7 bases and J by 2 bases, with 13 bases between. Here the CDR3 reads CSAGPGDTDTQYF. CDR3 nucleotides: TGCAGCGCCGGACCGGGGGACACAGATACGCAGTATTTT.

This clonotype came up a few times. This chain connects TRBV6-5 to TRBJ2-7; TRBD2 might be the D (5 bases). There are 14 residues in the CDR3. Germline CDR1 is MNHEY and CDR2 is SVGAGI. V was shortened by 1 base and J by 3 bases, with 10 bases between the two germline ends. CDR3: CASSYLEARYEQYF. The CDR3 DNA is TGTGCCAGCAGTTACTTGGAGGCCCGCTACGAGCAGTACTTC.

V and J are TRBV12-3 or TRBV12-4 and TRBJ1-4; 10 bases agree with TRBD1. V shed 7 bases, J shed 5 bases, and the junction held 4 bases outside the gene matches. This CDR3 has 14 residues. The CDR3 DNA is TGTGCCAGCACCTCGGGACAGGGGAATGAAAAACTGTTTTTT. Translation gives CASTSGQGNEKLFF.

The chain links TRBV6-2 or TRBV6-3 to TRBJ2-5; D remains ambiguous. The end of the DNA fits TRBJ2-7 better, so the J call may be wrong. The germline V gene encodes CDR1 MNHEY and CDR2 SVGEGT. The CDR3 has 13 residues. CDR3 coding DNA: TGTGCCAGCCGTCCTCCAGCCGTCTACGAGCAGTACTTC. It is translated as CASRPPAVYEQYF.

This clonotype showed up just a few times. V usage is TRBV7-2 and J usage is TRBJ2-7; 7 bases are shared with TRBD1. The CDR3 covers 18 residues. CDR1 and CDR2 (germline): SGHTA, FQGNSA. Trimming cost V 5 bases and J 0 bases; bases outside gene matches: 16. DNA for the CDR3: TGTGCCAGCAGCCTAGGTAGGGGGCTTAACTTCAACTCCTACGAGCAGTACTTC. It specifies CASSLGRGLNFNSYEQYF. The variable domain in full, with the rest retrieved from reference TRBV7-2 and TRBJ2-7, is GAGVSQSPSNKVTEKGKDVELRCDPISGHTALYWYRQSLGQGLEFLIYFQGNSAPDKSGLPSDRFSAERTGGSVSTLTIQRTQQEDSAVYLCASSLGRGLNFNSYEQYFGPGTRLTVT.